One sample yielded the 9 T cell receptor beta chains listed below, sequenced in a study of regulatory T cells in long-lasting Graves disease. Time point of the sample: persistent/refractory GD, antithyroid drugs over 5 years with positive TRAb. The TCR library was prepared using RNA isolated from PBMCs. In building TCR beta libraries, iRepertoire HTBI primers were used together with Arm-PCR of CDR3 regions. Each CDR3 protein is one row after TCRdb ran MiXCR on the multiplex PCR reads. The sample holds fewer than 400,000 distinct CDR3 sequences, about a fifth seen once. The specimen was peripheral blood mononuclear cells (PBMCs), collected when the disease was refractory, from a patient treated with antithyroid drugs. These receptors originate from a female donor with Graves disease.

This clonotype was picked up a small number of times. This CDR3 reads CASSGGIRTLGLKQYF. The DNA of the CDR3 is TGTGCCAGCTCAGGCGGTATAAGGACGCTGGGGCTCAAGCAGTACTTC. This chain connects TRBV18 to TRBJ2-7; a possible D gene is TRBD1 (5 bases). Trimming cost V 5 bases and J 8 bases, with 25 bases left between them. Germline loops: CDR1 KGHSH, CDR2 LQKENI. The CDR3 consists of 16 residues.

A few counts support this clonotype. The chain has TRBV11-2 and TRBJ2-3; 7 bases agree with TRBD2. Germline CDR1 SGHAT, CDR2 FQNNGV. The trim removed 0 bases at V and 9 bases at J, leaving 3 bases unmatched. The CDR3 length is 13 residues. The CDR3 reads CASSLETSQTQYF. The DNA for the CDR3 is TGTGCCAGCAGCTTAGAGACTAGCCAGACGCAGTATTTT.

This clonotype was picked up a small number of times. The chain recombines TRBV6-5 with TRBJ2-2; 7 nucleotides line up with TRBD1. The V gene's germline CDR1 is MNHEY and CDR2 SVGAGI. V shed 2 bases, J shed 5 bases, and the junction held 11 bases outside the gene matches. This CDR3 has 17 residues. The CDR3 sequence: CASSYARDRQRTGELFF. CDR3 DNA sequence: TGTGCCAGCAGTTACGCCCGGGACAGACAACGGACCGGGGAGCTGTTTTTT.

Only a few counts were recorded for this clonotype. The chain has TRBV7-9 and TRBJ1-1; D is unclear. The CDR3 has 12 residues. Per germline, CDR1 SEHNR and CDR2 FQNEAQ (reference sequence). Between the trimmed V and J ends, which lost 5 bases and 10 bases, there was a span of 14 bases. CDR3 DNA sequence: TGTGCCAGCAGCCCTCGTGAGGAATCAGCTTTCTTT. Encoded protein: CASSPREESAFF.

This clonotype was counted many times. The chain has TRBV28 and TRBJ2-4; D remains unclear. The V end lost 9 bases, the J end lost 0 bases, and 9 bases lay between the germline ends. The germline CDR1 and CDR2 sequences are MDHEN and SYDVKM. The CDR3 length is 13 residues. The DNA of the CDR3 is TGTGCCAGTGGATCCGGAGCCAAAAACATTCAGTACTTC. Encoded protein: CASGSGAKNIQYF. Variable domain in full (rest from reference TRBV28 and TRBJ2-4): DVKVTQSSRYLVKRTGEKVFLECVQDMDHENMFWYRQDPGLGLRLIYFSYDVKMKEKGDIPEGYSVSREKKERFSLILESASTNQTSMYLCASGSGAKNIQYFGAGTRLSVL.

This sequence joins TRBV6-5 and TRBJ2-7; perhaps TRBD2 as D (5 bases). Deletions cut 0 bases from V and 1 base from J, with 13 bases between. There are 16 residues in the CDR3. CDR1 is MNHEY and CDR2 is SVGAGI in the germline V gene. The CDR3 reads CASSYSNSGGSYEQYF. In DNA form, the CDR3 reads TGTGCCAGCAGTTACTCGAACAGCGGTGGGTCCTACGAGCAGTACTTC.

J is TRBJ1-2 and V is TRBV27; TRBD1 matches 9 bases. The CDR3 has 14 amino acids. The germline CDR1 and CDR2 sequences are MNHEY and SMNVEV (reference sequence). The J segment lost 8 bases and the V segment lost 3 bases, leaving 7 bases of the junction unmatched. CDR3 in amino acids: CASSLNRGRGGYTF. CDR3 nucleotide sequence: TGTGCCAGCAGTTTGAACAGGGGGCGCGGGGGCTACACCTTC.

This chain joins TRBV27 and TRBJ2-6; 8 bases are shared with TRBD2. The CDR3 runs 19 residues. Germline V lookup: CDR1 MNHEY, CDR2 SMNVEV (reference sequence). V shed 0 bases and J 4 bases; nucleotides not matched to a gene: 11. In nucleotides, the CDR3 is TGTGCCAGCAGTTTATCGATGCGGACTAGCACGTTCGGGGCCAACGTCCTGACTTTC. It yields the protein CASSLSMRTSTFGANVLTF.

V is TRBV7-2 and J is TRBJ1-1, with 7 bases matching TRBD1. This CDR3 contains 17 residues. CDR1 SGHTA and CDR2 FQGNSA come from the germline V gene. Unmatched junction bases numbered 10, after V lost 2 bases and J lost 1 base. CDR3: CASSLLRDRGRNTEAFF. The CDR3 DNA reads as TGTGCCAGCAGCTTACTCCGGGACAGAGGTCGGAACACTGAAGCTTTCTTT.